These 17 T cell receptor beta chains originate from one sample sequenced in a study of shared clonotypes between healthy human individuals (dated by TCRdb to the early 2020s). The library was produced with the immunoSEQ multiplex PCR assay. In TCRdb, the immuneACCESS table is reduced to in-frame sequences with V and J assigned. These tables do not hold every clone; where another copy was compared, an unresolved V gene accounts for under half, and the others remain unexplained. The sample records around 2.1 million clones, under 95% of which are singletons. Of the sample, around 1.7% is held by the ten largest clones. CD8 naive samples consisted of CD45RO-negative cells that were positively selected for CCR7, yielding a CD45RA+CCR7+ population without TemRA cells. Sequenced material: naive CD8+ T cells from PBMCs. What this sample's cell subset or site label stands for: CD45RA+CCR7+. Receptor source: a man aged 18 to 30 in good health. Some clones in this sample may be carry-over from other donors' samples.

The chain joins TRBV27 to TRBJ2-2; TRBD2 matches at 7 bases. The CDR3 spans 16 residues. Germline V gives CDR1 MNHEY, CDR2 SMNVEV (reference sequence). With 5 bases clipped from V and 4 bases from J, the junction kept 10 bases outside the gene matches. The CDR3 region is CASSPQAGIGTGELFF. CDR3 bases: TGTGCCAGCAGTCCTCAAGCGGGAATTGGCACCGGGGAGCTGTTTTTT.

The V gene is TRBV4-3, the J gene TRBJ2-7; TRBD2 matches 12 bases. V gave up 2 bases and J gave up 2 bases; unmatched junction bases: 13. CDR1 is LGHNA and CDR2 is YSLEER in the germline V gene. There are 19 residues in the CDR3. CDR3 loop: CASSQKGTSGRSPAYEQYF. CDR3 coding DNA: TGCGCCAGCAGCCAAAAAGGGACTAGCGGGCGATCACCAGCCTACGAGCAGTACTTC.

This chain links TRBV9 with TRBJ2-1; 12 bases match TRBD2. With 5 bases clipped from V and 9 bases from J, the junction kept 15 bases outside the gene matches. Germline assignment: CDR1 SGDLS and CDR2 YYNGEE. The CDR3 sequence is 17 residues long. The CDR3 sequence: CASSADSWGLAGPEQFF. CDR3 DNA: TGTGCCAGCAGTGCAGACTCGTGGGGACTAGCGGGTCCTGAGCAGTTCTTC. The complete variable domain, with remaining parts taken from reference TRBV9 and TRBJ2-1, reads DSGVTQTPKHLITATGQRVTLRCSPRSGDLSVYWYQQSLDQGLQFLIQYYNGEERAKGNILERFSAQQFPDLHSELNLSSLELGDSALYFCASSADSWGLAGPEQFFGPGTRLTVL.

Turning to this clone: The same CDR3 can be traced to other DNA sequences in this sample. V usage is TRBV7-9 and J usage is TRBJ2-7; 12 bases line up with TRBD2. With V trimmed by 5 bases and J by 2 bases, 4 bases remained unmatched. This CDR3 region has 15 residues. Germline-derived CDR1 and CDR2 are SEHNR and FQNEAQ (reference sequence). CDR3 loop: CASSPRTSGTYEQYF. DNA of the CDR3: TGTGCCAGCAGCCCACGGACTAGCGGGACCTACGAGCAGTACTTC.

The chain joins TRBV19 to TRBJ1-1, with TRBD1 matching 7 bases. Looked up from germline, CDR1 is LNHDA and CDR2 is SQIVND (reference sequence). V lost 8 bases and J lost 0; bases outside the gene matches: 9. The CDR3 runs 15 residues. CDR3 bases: TGTGCCAGTTCCCGGGACAGACTCATGAACACTGAAGCTTTCTTT. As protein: CASSRDRLMNTEAFF.

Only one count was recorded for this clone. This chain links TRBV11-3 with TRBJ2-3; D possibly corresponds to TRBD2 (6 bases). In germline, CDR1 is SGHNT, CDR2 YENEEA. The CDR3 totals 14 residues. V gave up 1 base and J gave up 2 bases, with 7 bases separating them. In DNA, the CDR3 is TGTGCCAGCAGCTTAGGGGGACTCACAGATACGCAGTATTTT. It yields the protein CASSLGGLTDTQYF.

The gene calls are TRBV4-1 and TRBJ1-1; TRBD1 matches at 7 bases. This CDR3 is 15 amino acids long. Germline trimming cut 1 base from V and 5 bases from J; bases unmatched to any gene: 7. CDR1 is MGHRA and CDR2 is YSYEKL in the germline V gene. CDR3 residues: CASSQVQGGRTEAFF. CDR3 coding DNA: TGCGCCAGCAGCCAAGTTCAGGGGGGGAGGACTGAAGCTTTCTTT.

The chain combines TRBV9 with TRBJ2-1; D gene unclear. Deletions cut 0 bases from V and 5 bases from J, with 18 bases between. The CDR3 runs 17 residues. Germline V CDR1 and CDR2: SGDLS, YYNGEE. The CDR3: CASSVGKSQWLDNEQFF. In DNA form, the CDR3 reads TGTGCCAGCAGCGTAGGAAAGTCACAGTGGTTAGACAATGAGCAGTTCTTC. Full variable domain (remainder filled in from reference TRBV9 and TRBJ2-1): DSGVTQTPKHLITATGQRVTLRCSPRSGDLSVYWYQQSLDQGLQFLIQYYNGEERAKGNILERFSAQQFPDLHSELNLSSLELGDSALYFCASSVGKSQWLDNEQFFGPGTRLTVL.

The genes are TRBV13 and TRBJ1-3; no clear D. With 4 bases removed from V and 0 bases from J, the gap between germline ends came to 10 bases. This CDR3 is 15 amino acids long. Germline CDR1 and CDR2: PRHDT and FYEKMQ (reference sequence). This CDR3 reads CASSSDGVSGNTIYF. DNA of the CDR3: TGTGCCAGCAGCTCCGACGGAGTCTCTGGAAACACCATATATTTT.

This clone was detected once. The CDR3, as DNA: TGTGCCAGCAGTTATTCAGAGGGAGGGGACGAGCAGTTCTTC. Protein sequence: CASSYSEGGDEQFF. This sequence joins TRBV6-5 and TRBJ2-1, with TRBD2 matching 7 bases. The V segment lost 3 bases and the J segment 10 bases; nucleotides outside the gene matches: 9. The germline gives CDR1 MNHEY, CDR2 SVGAGI. This CDR3 region has 14 residues.

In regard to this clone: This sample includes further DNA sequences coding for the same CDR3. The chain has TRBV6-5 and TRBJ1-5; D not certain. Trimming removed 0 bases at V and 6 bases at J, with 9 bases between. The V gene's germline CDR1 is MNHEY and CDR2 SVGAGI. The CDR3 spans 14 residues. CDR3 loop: CASSYSTGGQPQHF. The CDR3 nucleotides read TGTGCCAGCAGTTACTCGACGGGTGGTCAGCCCCAGCATTTT.

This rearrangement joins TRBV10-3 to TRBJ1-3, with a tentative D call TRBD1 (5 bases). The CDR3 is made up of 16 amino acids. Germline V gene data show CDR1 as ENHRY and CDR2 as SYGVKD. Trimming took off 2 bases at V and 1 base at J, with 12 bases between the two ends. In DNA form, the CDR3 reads TGTGCCATCAGTGAGAGCCACAGGTTGTCTGGAAACACCATATATTTT. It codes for CAISESHRLSGNTIYF.

CDR3 region: CASSPSTYGDEAFF. Written as DNA, the CDR3 is TGCGCCAGCAGCCCGAGCACATATGGGGATGAAGCTTTCTTT. The genes are TRBV5-1 and TRBJ1-1, with D unresolved. Germline assignment: CDR1 SGHRS and CDR2 YFSETQ. Trimming removed 4 bases from V and 7 bases from J, with 17 bases in between. The CDR3 is made up of 14 amino acids.

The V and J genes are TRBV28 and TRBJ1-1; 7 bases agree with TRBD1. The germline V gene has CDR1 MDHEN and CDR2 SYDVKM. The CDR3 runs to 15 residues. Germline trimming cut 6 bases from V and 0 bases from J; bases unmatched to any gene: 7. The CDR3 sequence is CASRFMGQLNTEAFF. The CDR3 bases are TGTGCCAGCAGATTTATGGGACAGCTGAACACTGAAGCTTTCTTT.

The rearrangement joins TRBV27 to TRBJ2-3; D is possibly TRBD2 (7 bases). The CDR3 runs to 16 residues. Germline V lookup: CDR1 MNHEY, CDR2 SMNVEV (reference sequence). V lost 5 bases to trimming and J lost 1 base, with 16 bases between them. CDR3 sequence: CASSGSGGFGTDTQYF. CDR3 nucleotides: TGTGCCAGCAGTGGGTCGGGGGGCTTTGGCACAGATACGCAGTATTTT.

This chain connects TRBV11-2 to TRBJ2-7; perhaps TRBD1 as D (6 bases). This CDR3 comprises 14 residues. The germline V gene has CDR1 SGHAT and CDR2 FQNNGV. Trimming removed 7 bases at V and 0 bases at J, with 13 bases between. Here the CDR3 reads CASTERGGSYEQYF. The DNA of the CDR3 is TGTGCCAGCACCGAGAGAGGGGGCTCCTACGAGCAGTACTTC.

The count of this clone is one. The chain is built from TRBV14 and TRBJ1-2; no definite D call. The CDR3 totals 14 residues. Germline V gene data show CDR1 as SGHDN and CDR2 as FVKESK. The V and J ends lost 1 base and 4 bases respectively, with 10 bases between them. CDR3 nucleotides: TGTGCCAGCAGCCAAGGGACTTTGGGCTATGGCTACACCTTC. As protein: CASSQGTLGYGYTF. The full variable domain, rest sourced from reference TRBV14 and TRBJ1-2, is EAGVTQFPSHSVIEKGQTVTLRCDPISGHDNLYWYRRVMGKEIKFLLHFVKESKQDESGMPNNRFLAERTGGTYSTLKVQPAELEDSGVYFCASSQGTLGYGYTFGSGTRLTVV.